A selection of T cell receptor beta chains follows, all from one sample in a study of T cell responses to AZD1222 COVID-19 vaccine. TCRdb's copy holds only in-frame clones and misses some; the assay was immunoSEQ multiplex PCR. The sample shows 140,000 to 150,000 clones, about 94% of them seen only once. The source was peripheral blood, collected on day 0 of AZD1222 vaccination. These receptors were taken from an adult in good health. CDR3s include the opening cysteine and the closing phenylalanine or tryptophan. The order of the fields is V gene, clone size, D gene, J gene, CDR3 DNA, CDR3 protein. The D gene is left open where the match is weak. Not all rows give a size; the values are once, few, many and, for expanded clones, a class.

>TRBV19|NA|TRBD1|TRBJ1-4
TGTGCCAGTAGTATCGGACAGGGGCGGGCTAATGAAAAACTGTTTTTT
CASSIGQGRANEKLFF
>TRBV18|NA|TRBD2|TRBJ2-1
TGTGCCAGCTCAGCACCGGGACTAGCGGGAGGGGGCGAGCAGTTCTTC
CASSAPGLAGGGEQFF
>TRBV19|NA|TRBD1|TRBJ1-6
TGTGCCAGTCAGGGACAGCCTGATTCACCCCTCCACTTT
CASQGQPDSPLHF
>TRBV5-4|NA|TRBD1|TRBJ1-5
TGTGCCAGCAGCCCAGGGGGAAGCAATCAGCCCCAGCATTTT
CASSPGGSNQPQHF
>TRBV7-3|NA|TRBD1|TRBJ2-5
TGTGCCAGCAGCCCCAGGACAGGGGTAGGAGAGACCCAGTACTTC
CASSPRTGVGETQYF
>TRBV6-4|once|NA|TRBJ2-1
TGTGCCAGCAGAACTCGGGGGCACAAGCGGGAATGGAGGAATGAGCAGTTCTTC
CASRTRGHKREWRNEQFF
>TRBV4-3|once|NA|TRBJ2-7
TGCGCCAGCAGCCAAGGTAGGGGCTCCTACGAGCAGTACTTC
CASSQGRGSYEQYF
>TRBV7-9|NA|TRBD2|TRBJ2-3
TGTGCCAGCAGCCCCGGGACTAGCGGGAGAATCTCAGATACGCAGTATTTT
CASSPGTSGRISDTQYF
>TRBV3-1/TRBV3-2|NA|NA|TRBJ1-6
TGTGCCAGCAGCCAAGTTAGGGGTTCACCCCTCCACTTT
CASSQVRGSPLHF
>TRBV5-8|NA|TRBD1|TRBJ1-5
TGTGCCAGCAGCTTGTACAGGGGGGATAATAGCAATCAGCCCCAGCATTTT
CASSLYRGDNSNQPQHF
>TRBV5-6|NA|NA|TRBJ1-5
TGTGCCAGCAGCCTGAGGGGCAAGGGAGGGCAGCCCCAGCATTTT
CASSLRGKGGQPQHF
>TRBV28|NA|TRBD2|TRBJ2-1
TGTGCCAGCAGTTTCGGGAGGGCCATAGAGCAGTTCTTC
CASSFGRAIEQFF
>TRBV5-1|NA|NA|TRBJ2-2
TGCGCCAGCAGCCCCCCAGGGCGGACGAACACCGGGGAGCTGTTTTTT
CASSPPGRTNTGELFF
>TRBV9|once|NA|TRBJ2-5
TGTGCCAGCAGCGTCCAGGGCCTAGGGGAGACCCAGTACTTC
CASSVQGLGETQYF
>TRBV23-1|NA|TRBD2|TRBJ2-1
TGCGCCAGCAGTCCCTTCAGACTAGCGGGAGCGTCAGGTGAGCAGTTCTTC
CASSPFRLAGASGEQFF
>TRBV7-9|NA|NA|TRBJ2-1
TGTGCCAGCAGCAAAGGTGCAGGGGTTAGGTACAATGAGCAGTTCTTC
CASSKGAGVRYNEQFF
>TRBV6-5|NA|TRBD1|TRBJ2-4
TGTGCCAGCAGCTCGTTCCGACAGGGAGACATTCAGTACTTC
CASSSFRQGDIQYF
>TRBV7-2|NA|NA|TRBJ1-4
TGTGCCAGCAGCTTAGGGGGCAGATTCGGCGAAAAACTGTTTTTT
CASSLGGRFGEKLFF
>TRBV7-7|NA|NA|TRBJ2-1
TGTGCCAGCAGCTCGGAGGGTTCTTACAATGAGCAGTTCTTC
CASSSEGSYNEQFF
>TRBV6-2/TRBV6-3|NA|NA|TRBJ2-7
TGTGCCAGCAGTTACCCTGGGACGGACTACGAGCAGTACTTC
CASSYPGTDYEQYF
>TRBV7-2|NA|NA|TRBJ2-7
TGTGCCAGCAGCTTAAGTATATCCGTTCTGTCCTACGAGCAGTACTTC
CASSLSISVLSYEQYF
>TRBV27|NA|NA|TRBJ1-2
TGTGCCAGCAGTCCCCCCCCGCTTGGGGCCGCTGGCTACACCTTC
CASSPPPLGAAGYTF
>TRBV5-1|NA|NA|TRBJ1-1
TGCGCCAGCAGCTTGGACGTCGGCTCAGGGTACACTGAAGCTTTCTTT
CASSLDVGSGYTEAFF
>TRBV18|once|NA|TRBJ2-6
TGTGCCAGCTCATATCCCAGGCCTGGGGCCAACGTCCTGACTTTC
CASSYPRPGANVLTF
>TRBV9|NA|NA|TRBJ1-6
TGTGCCAGCAGCGAGACAGGCTTGAAGGGGTATTCACCCCTCCACTTT
CASSETGLKGYSPLHF
>TRBV5-4|NA|NA|TRBJ2-7
TGTGCCAGCAGCCCAGGGTTGAACGAGCAGTACTTC
CASSPGLNEQYF
>TRBV6-4|NA|TRBD1|TRBJ1-2
TGTGCCAGCAGGGCGACAGGGGGGAACTATGGCTACACCTTC
CASRATGGNYGYTF
>TRBV5-1|NA|NA|TRBJ2-7
TGCGCCAGCAGCGAGGAACTCTCATCTCTTTCCTACGAGCAGTACTTC
CASSEELSSLSYEQYF
>TRBV6-5|NA|NA|TRBJ1-1
TGTGCCAGCAGTTACGGTGGCCCCAAGAACACTGAAGCTTTCTTT
CASSYGGPKNTEAFF
>TRBV12-5|NA|TRBD2|TRBJ2-3
TGTGCTAGTGGTCCTATAGCGGGCCACACAGATACGCAGTATTTT
CASGPIAGHTDTQYF
>TRBV18|NA|TRBD1|TRBJ2-7
TGTGCCAGCTCACCGACAGGGACAGGGGCCTACGAGCAGTACTTC
CASSPTGTGAYEQYF
>TRBV10-1|NA|NA|TRBJ2-7
TGCGCCAGCAGCAGAGAGAAGGTCCTCCCTTACGAGCAGTACTTC
CASSREKVLPYEQYF
>TRBV5-8|NA|NA|TRBJ2-1
TGTGCCAGCAGACTGACAGGCGGGGGTGGTGAGCAGTTCTTC
CASRLTGGGGEQFF
>TRBV5-6|NA|NA|TRBJ2-7
TGTGCCAGCAGCTCCCTCGGGTACGAGCAGTACTTC
CASSSLGYEQYF
>TRBV3-1/TRBV3-2|NA|NA|TRBJ1-4
TGTGCCAGCAGCCCCAGAAGCGAGGCAAGAGAAAAACTGTTTTTT
CASSPRSEAREKLFF
>TRBV5-1|NA|TRBD2|TRBJ2-2
TGCGCCAGCAGCCCGGATGGACTAGCGGGAGGGTTCACCGGGGAGCTGTTTTTT
CASSPDGLAGGFTGELFF
>TRBV9|NA|TRBD1|TRBJ2-5
TGTGCCAGCAGCCAAGCCTTAGGGGCAGGGGGCATCCAAGAGACCCAGTACTTC
CASSQALGAGGIQETQYF
>TRBV28|NA|TRBD1|TRBJ1-2
TGTGCCAGCAGTCCCGGGACAGGGGGTCGTTATGGCTACACCTTC
CASSPGTGGRYGYTF
>TRBV12-3/TRBV12-4|once|NA|TRBJ2-3
TGTGCCAGCATCGCCGGAAACACAGATACGCAGTATTTT
CASIAGNTDTQYF
>TRBV5-1|NA|TRBD2|TRBJ2-5
TGCGCCAGCAGACCTAGCGGGAGAGGTGAGACCCAGTACTTC
CASRPSGRGETQYF
>TRBV7-2|NA|NA|TRBJ2-7
TGTGCCAGCAGCCCTATGGGCGTAGGCTACGAGCAGTACTTC
CASSPMGVGYEQYF
>TRBV10-3|NA|NA|TRBJ1-4
TGTGCCGCGTCCCCGGGTGCAACTAATGAAAAACTGTTTTTT
CAASPGATNEKLFF
>TRBV7-2|NA|TRBD2|TRBJ2-4
TGTGCCAGCAGCTTAGGTCTAGCGGGCGTCCGGGGCAAAAACATTCAGTACTTC
CASSLGLAGVRGKNIQYF
>TRBV6-5|few|TRBD2|TRBJ2-5
TGTGCCAGCAGTTACTCGGCTAGCGGGAGTATAGAGACCCAGTACTTC
CASSYSASGSIETQYF
>TRBV15|NA|NA|TRBJ1-1
TGTGCCACCAGGAGAGGCGAGAACACTGAAGCTTTCTTT
CATRRGENTEAFF
>TRBV27|NA|TRBD1|TRBJ1-1
TGTGCCAGCAGTTTAGTGGGACAGGGGAGGGGAGCTTTCTTT
CASSLVGQGRGAFF
>TRBV30|NA|NA|TRBJ2-7
TGTGCCTGGTTCCTTTACGAGCAGTACTTC
CAWFLYEQYF
>TRBV9|NA|TRBD2|TRBJ2-7
TGTGCCAGCAGCGCCCGGGACTACCTCCACGAGCAGTACTTC
CASSARDYLHEQYF
>TRBV19|once|TRBD2|TRBJ2-5
TGTGCCAGTAGTATAGAGCTAGCGGGAAGGAAGACCCAGTACTTC
CASSIELAGRKTQYF
>TRBV5-1|NA|TRBD2|TRBJ2-5
TGCGCCAGCAGCGTAAGACTAGCGGGAGGTTCAGAGACCCAGTACTTC
CASSVRLAGGSETQYF
>TRBV3-1/TRBV3-2|NA|NA|TRBJ1-2
TGTGCCAGCAGCCCTCGGATTAATAACTATGGCTACACCTTC
CASSPRINNYGYTF
>TRBV3-1/TRBV3-2|NA|TRBD2|TRBJ2-5
TGTGCCAGCAGCCCCACTAGCGGGAGAGAGCGAGAGACCCAGTACTTC
CASSPTSGRERETQYF
>TRBV9|few|NA|TRBJ2-7
TGTGCCAGCAGCGCTGGAACCCTCGGAAATAACGAGCAGTACTTC
CASSAGTLGNNEQYF